This record looks at one TCR beta chain sequence and its context. Antigen specificity is unknown. People who had autoimmune disease history or systemic immunosuppression were excluded. This sample is drawn from a study of OX40 agonist ivuxolimab in advanced cancers. Study overall: A mean age of roughly 60 years, range roughly 23 to 85, was recorded, and approximately 79% were male.

TCRdb's table, derived via immunoSEQ multiplex PCR, lists solely in-frame clones and lacks some. This sample has 50,000 to 75,000 clones, with roughly 87% found just once. Study outcomes and limitations: The study did not work out the antigen specificity of the expanded peripheral T cells. Dosing at 0.1 to 3.0 mg/kg was accompanied by clonal expansion of CD4+ and CD8+ blood T cells by week 6.

V gave up 5 bases and J gave up 6 bases; unmatched junction bases: 13. Germline V lookup: CDR1 SGHTA, CDR2 FQGTGA. The CDR3 has 16 residues. The V gene is TRBV7-3, the J gene TRBJ2-7, with TRBD2 identical over 10 bases. Sequenced material: CD4+ or CD8+ T cells sorted from blood, taken in a trial of the OX40 agonist ivuxolimab. This TCR was sampled from an adult with an advanced solid tumor such as melanoma, head and neck, liver or kidney cancer. The CDR3 is CASSQLAGRKGFEQYF. The CDR3 DNA sequence: TGTGCCAGCAGCCAACTAGCGGGGAGAAAGGGGTTCGAGCAGTACTTC.